This passage covers 27 T cell receptor beta chains from one sample sequenced in a study of CD8 T cells in ankylosing spondylitis. Each CDR3 protein is one row after TCRdb ran MiXCR on the 5' RACE reads. Of more than 650,000 distinct CDR3 sequences listed, over 9.5% are singletons. Their cognate antigens are unknown. Broader study findings: About 8 highly homologous variants made up a TCR beta motif that seemed to typify ankylosing spondylitis blood.

The specimen sequenced was blood, either unsorted or a sorted T cell fraction (not recorded which). Receptors originate from a male donor with ankylosing spondylitis.

V and J are TRBV20-1 and TRBJ2-5; D gene uncertain. This CDR3 has 10 residues. Germline-derived CDR1 and CDR2 are DFQATT and SNEGSKA (reference sequence). Trimming shortened V by 6 bases and J by 8 bases, and 10 bases separated the two germline ends. The CDR3 loop reads CSATEVTQYF. The CDR3 DNA follows: TGCAGTGCCACCGAGGTAACCCAGTACTTC.

This clonotype was seen only a few times. The rearrangement joins TRBV20-1 to TRBJ2-5, with TRBD2 matching over 11 bases. Germline V gives CDR1 DFQATT, CDR2 SNEGSKA (reference sequence). The CDR3 is 15 residues long. V lost 6 bases, J lost 5 bases, and 11 bases stayed unmatched. CDR3: CSANDPLAGGETQYF. Here the CDR3 DNA reads TGCAGTGCAAACGATCCCCTAGCGGGGGGCGAGACCCAGTACTTC.

In its sample, this clonotype was seen a few times. The CDR3 spells CASSRTGASTYEQYF. CDR3 nucleotides: TGTGCCAGCTCACGGACAGGGGCCTCAACCTACGAGCAGTACTTC. The gene calls are TRBV18 and TRBJ2-7; the match to TRBD1 covers 9 bases. CDR1 KGHSH and CDR2 LQKENI come from the germline V gene. The CDR3 is made up of 15 amino acids. After removal of 4 bases from V and 2 bases from J, the junction contained 6 bases not matched to a gene.

CDR3 protein: CTGKQEGRSDTQYF. The CDR3 DNA follows: TGCACCGGTAAACAGGAGGGTCGGTCAGATACGCAGTATTTT. The chain couples TRBV29-1 to TRBJ2-3; perhaps TRBD2 as D (6 bases). The CDR3 extends over 14 amino acids. CDR1 and CDR2 (germline): SQVTM, ANQGSEA.

There are a few counts of this clonotype. V is TRBV20-1 and J is TRBJ1-2; D is ambiguous. The CDR3 sequence is 13 residues long. The germline V gene encodes CDR1 DFQATT and CDR2 SNEGSKA (reference sequence). Deletions cut 0 bases from V and 8 bases from J, with 13 bases between. CDR3 sequence: CSAREGVLSGYTF. The CDR3 nucleotides read TGCAGTGCTAGAGAGGGAGTCTTAAGCGGCTACACCTTC.

This clonotype was seen more than once but under ten times. The chain recombines TRBV20-1 with TRBJ2-1; a weak D match, TRBD1 (6 bases). CDR1 and CDR2 (germline): DFQATT, SNEGSKA (reference sequence). V lost 5 bases and J 4 bases, leaving 24 bases between the germline ends. This CDR3 contains 17 residues. CDR3 residues: CSAEPFGGGYRYNEQFF. The DNA for the CDR3 is TGCAGTGCTGAACCCTTTGGGGGCGGATATAGGTACAATGAGCAGTTCTTC.

This rearrangement joins TRBV5-6 to TRBJ2-3; no clear D. The CDR3 is made up of 12 amino acids. Between the trimmed V and J ends, which lost 5 bases and 2 bases, there was a span of 6 bases. Germline V CDR1 and CDR2: SGHDT, YYEEEE. This chain's CDR3 is CASRLHTDTQYF. As DNA, the CDR3 is TGTGCCAGCAGGCTCCACACAGATACGCAGTATTTT.

The V call is TRBV6-1, the J call TRBJ2-3; weak D call: TRBD1 (6 bases). The germline CDR1 and CDR2 sequences are MNHNS and SASEGT. The length of the CDR3 is 15 residues. Trimming shortened V by 6 bases and J by 2 bases, and 15 bases separated the two germline ends. The CDR3 DNA reads TGTGCCAGCAGGAAGGGACAAATTCACACAGATACGCAGTATTTT. This translates into CASRKGQIHTDTQYF.

This clonotype was counted a few times. The J gene is TRBJ1-2, the V gene TRBV12-3 or TRBV12-4; D call uncertain. Deletions cut 5 bases from V and 5 bases from J, with 24 bases between. The CDR3 runs to 17 residues. The CDR3 region has the DNA TGTGCCAGCAGTCCCCGACCCCCTCAGGTGAATGTTTATGGCTACACCTTC. The encoded protein is CASSPRPPQVNVYGYTF.

Only a few counts were recorded for this clonotype. This chain uses TRBV6-2 or TRBV6-3 with TRBJ2-3; 9 bases align to TRBD2. Germline assignment: CDR1 MNHEY and CDR2 SVGEGT. V dropped 5 bases and J dropped 4; count of bases not matched to a gene: 10. The length of the CDR3 is 16 residues. CDR3 bases: TGTGCCAGCAGTGGCCCGGGGACTAGCAAACCAGATACGCAGTATTTT. This codes for CASSGPGTSKPDTQYF.

This clonotype was seen many times. This chain joins TRBV29-1 and TRBJ1-4, with 9 bases fitting TRBD1. The CDR3 contains 12 residues. The J segment lost 6 bases and the V segment lost 7 bases, leaving 3 bases of the junction unmatched. The germline gives CDR1 SQVTM, CDR2 ANQGSEA. This CDR3 reads CSGRTGDEKLFF. In nucleotides, the CDR3 is TGCAGCGGGCGGACAGGGGATGAAAAACTGTTTTTT.

The sample holds a few counts of this clonotype. J is TRBJ2-3 and V is TRBV20-1; 8 nucleotides match TRBD2. The germline gives CDR1 DFQATT, CDR2 SNEGSKA (reference sequence). J was trimmed by 1 base and V by 5 bases; bases with no gene match: 20. The CDR3 length is 19 residues. The CDR3 sequence: CSASPIRFSGRGGTDTQYF. The CDR3 DNA sequence: TGCAGTGCTTCCCCAATACGCTTTAGCGGGCGGGGGGGCACAGATACGCAGTATTTT.

This clonotype occurred a few times. The V and J genes are TRBV20-1 and TRBJ1-5; D uncertain. Trimming left V 3 bases short and J 3 bases short, with 12 bases between. The CDR3 is 14 residues long. The V gene's germline CDR1 is DFQATT and CDR2 SNEGSKA (reference sequence). The CDR3 sequence is CSASHWKSNQPQHF. The CDR3 DNA reads TGCAGTGCTAGCCACTGGAAATCCAATCAGCCCCAGCATTTT.

The CDR3 here is CASSYSPPYEQYF. The CDR3 DNA sequence: TGTGCCAGCAGTTACTCCCCGCCCTACGAGCAGTACTTC. The V call is TRBV6-6, the J call TRBJ2-7, with D unresolved. The CDR3 spans 13 residues. V gave up 0 bases and J gave up 2 bases, with 5 bases separating them. In germline, CDR1 is MNHNY, CDR2 SVGAGI (reference sequence).

The chain joins TRBV7-2 to TRBJ2-3; TRBD2 aligns across 7 bases. The CDR3 extends over 15 amino acids. V was clipped by 2 bases and J by 0 bases; unmatched bases: 2. Germline-derived CDR1 and CDR2 are SGHTA and FQGNSA. Here the CDR3 reads CASSLILASTDTQYF. The CDR3, as DNA: TGTGCCAGCAGCTTAATACTAGCGAGCACAGATACGCAGTATTTT.

V is TRBV28 and J is TRBJ1-5; D possibly corresponds to TRBD1 (5 bases). The V end was cut by 5 bases, the J end by 1 base, with 15 bases between. The CDR3 consists of 16 residues. Germline V gene sequence: CDR1 MDHEN, CDR2 SYDVKM. The CDR3 coding sequence is TGTGCCAGCAGTCCCCAGTTTCGGACAAGCAATCAGCCCCAGCATTTT. This codes for CASSPQFRTSNQPQHF.

The V and J genes are TRBV20-1 and TRBJ1-5; perhaps TRBD1 as D (6 bases). Trimming stripped 0 bases from V and 10 bases from J, with 10 bases between. From germline, CDR1 is DFQATT and CDR2 SNEGSKA (reference sequence). CDR3 length equals 12 residues. CDR3 amino acids: CSARDQGHPQHF. The CDR3 nucleotides read TGCAGTGCTAGAGATCAGGGGCATCCCCAGCATTTT.

This clonotype was observed a handful of times. The chain combines TRBV5-1 with TRBJ2-3, with 8 bases matching TRBD1. CDR1 and CDR2 from the germline V gene are SGHRS and YFSETQ. V dropped 0 bases and J dropped 2; count of bases not matched to a gene: 2. This CDR3 region has 15 residues. The CDR3 here is CASSLAGQVTDTQYF. The DNA for the CDR3 is TGCGCCAGCAGCTTGGCGGGACAGGTCACAGATACGCAGTATTTT.

The gene calls are TRBV18 and TRBJ2-1, with D possibly TRBD2 on 5 matching bases. Germline V CDR1 and CDR2: KGHSH, LQKENI. The length of the CDR3 is 14 residues. The ends were cut back, 0 bases at V and 6 bases at J, with 9 bases in the middle. DNA for the CDR3: TGTGCCAGCTCACCACCTTCCAGCGGCAATGAGCAGTTCTTC. It is translated as CASSPPSSGNEQFF.

This clonotype was counted between two and nine times. J is TRBJ2-3 and V is TRBV7-2; D possibly corresponds to TRBD1 (5 bases). The CDR3 sequence is 14 residues long. Germline V gives CDR1 SGHTA, CDR2 FQGNSA. The V end was cut by 5 bases, the J end by 2 bases, with 11 bases between. CDR3 sequence (DNA): TGTGCCAGCAGCCCTCGACAGTACACAGATACGCAGTATTTT. Its translation is CASSPRQYTDTQYF.

V usage is TRBV11-1 and J usage is TRBJ2-2, with D possibly being TRBD1 (6 bases). The CDR3 consists of 14 residues. V was trimmed by 7 bases and J by 5 bases, leaving 14 bases between them. The germline V gene has CDR1 SGHAT and CDR2 FQDESV (reference sequence). The CDR3 is CASTVWGRTGELFF. The CDR3, as DNA: TGTGCCAGCACCGTTTGGGGGCGGACCGGGGAGCTGTTTTTT.

This clonotype was found a few times. The chain recombines TRBV3-1 with TRBJ2-1; 12 nucleotides align to TRBD2. The junction had 18 bases not matched to a gene; V was cut back by 6 bases and J by 9 bases. The CDR3 has 18 amino acids. Germline assignment: CDR1 LGHDT and CDR2 YNNKEL (reference sequence). CDR3 sequence: CASRRTGTSGYSGGEQFF. In DNA form, the CDR3 reads TGTGCCAGCAGACGAACCGGGACTAGCGGGTACTCAGGAGGTGAGCAGTTCTTC.

This clonotype was seen more than once but under ten times. This rearrangement joins TRBV7-2 to TRBJ2-1; 10 positions agree with TRBD2. The CDR3 covers 16 residues. V trimming: 3 bases; J trimming: 7 bases; junction bases outside the gene matches: 9. Germline V CDR1 and CDR2: SGHTA, FQGNSA. The CDR3 reads CASSFRPSGGANEQFF. CDR3 DNA: TGTGCCAGCAGCTTTCGGCCGAGCGGGGGGGCGAATGAGCAGTTCTTC.

The chain recombines TRBV27 with TRBJ2-2; the D is unclear. Trimming stripped 6 bases from V and 7 bases from J, with 12 bases between. CDR1 and CDR2 from the germline V gene are MNHEY and SMNVEV (reference sequence). The CDR3 is 13 residues long. As DNA, the CDR3 is TGTGCCAGCAGCCAGGTGGTTCGCGGGGAGCTGTTTTTT. As protein: CASSQVVRGELFF.

This clonotype was seen a handful of times. The V call is TRBV12-3 or TRBV12-4, the J call TRBJ2-7; possibly TRBD1 or TRBD2 for D (5 bases each). The CDR3 has 16 amino acids. The germline V and J ends were trimmed by 8 bases and 3 bases, with 23 bases remaining between them. CDR3 sequence (DNA): TGTGCCAGCGCCCGTAGGACGGGGCGAGGGCTCTACGAGCAGTACTTC. It is translated as CASARRTGRGLYEQYF.

In regard to this clonotype: Sequence at one end of the junction differs from germline and may be a read error. The rearrangement uses TRBV4-2 and TRBJ2-7, with TRBD2 matching 8 bases. The CDR3 has 11 amino acids. The germline gives CDR1 LGHNA, CDR2 YNFKEQ. CDR3: CASSQPGLVRF. Written as DNA, the CDR3 is TGTGCCAGCAGCCAGCCGGGACTAGTGCGCTTC.

This clonotype was detected only a few times. V gene TRBV20-1 combines with J gene TRBJ2-3; possibly TRBD1 for D (5 bases). CDR1 and CDR2 (germline): DFQATT, SNEGSKA (reference sequence). V lost 0 bases and J lost 2, with 15 bases in between. The CDR3 is made up of 16 amino acids. This chain's CDR3 is CSARDLGRFSTDTQYF. The CDR3 DNA is TGCAGTGCTAGAGATTTGGGGCGTTTTTCCACAGATACGCAGTATTTT.